A single TCR beta chain is shown here with its context. Its specificity is unknown. The data were obtained in a study of monozygotic twins with inflammatory bowel disease. A template switching step added UMIs, each with a 6-nucleotide sample barcode. TCRdb re-called the 5' RACE reads, yielding one record per CDR3 amino acid sequence without DNA. The table for this sample gives around 400,000 distinct CDR3 sequences. Per the germline V gene, CDR1 is MNHNS and CDR2 is SASEGT. The CDR3 consists of 14 residues. Points from the study as a whole: People with IBD had fewer clonotypes in common with others than healthy twins did, especially with disease activity. Cells of different T cell subtypes could not be told apart. On the inverse Simpson index, IBD patients scored lower for TCRbeta diversity than healthy co-twins.

This sequence was found in a human donor with ulcerative colitis or Crohn's disease, or a healthy co-twin of an affected twin (not recorded which). Sequenced input: blood. The V gene is TRBV6-1, the J gene TRBJ2-1; the D call of TRBD2 rests on TCRdb alone, since no DNA is present to check it. CDR3 loop: CASSRLAGGGEQFF.